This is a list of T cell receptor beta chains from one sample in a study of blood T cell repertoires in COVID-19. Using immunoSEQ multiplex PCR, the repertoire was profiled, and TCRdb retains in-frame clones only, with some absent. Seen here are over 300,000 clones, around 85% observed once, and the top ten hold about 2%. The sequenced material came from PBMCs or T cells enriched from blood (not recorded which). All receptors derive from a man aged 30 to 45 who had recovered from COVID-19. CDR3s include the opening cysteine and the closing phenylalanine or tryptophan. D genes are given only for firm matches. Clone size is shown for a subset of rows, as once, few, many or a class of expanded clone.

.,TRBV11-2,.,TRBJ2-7,CASSLMSAYEQYF,TGTGCCAGCAGCTTAATGAGCGCCTACGAGCAGTACTTC
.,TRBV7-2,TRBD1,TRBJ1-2,CASIDRERGYTF,TGTGCCAGCATCGACAGGGAACGGGGCTACACCTTC
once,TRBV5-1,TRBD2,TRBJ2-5,CASSLRLAGVGETQYF,TGCGCCAGCAGCTTGCGGCTAGCGGGGGTCGGGGAGACCCAGTACTTC
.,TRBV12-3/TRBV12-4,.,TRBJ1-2,CASSFTGYGYTF,TGTGCCAGCAGTTTTACTGGTTATGGCTACACCTTC
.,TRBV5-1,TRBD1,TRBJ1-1,CASSLGGTEIEAFF,TGCGCCAGCAGCTTGGGAGGGACAGAGATTGAAGCTTTCTTT
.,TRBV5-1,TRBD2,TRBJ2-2,CASSLAGATGELFF,TGCGCCAGCAGTCTAGCGGGGGCGACCGGGGAGCTGTTTTTT
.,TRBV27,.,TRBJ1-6,CASSAGSRRSPLHF,TGTGCCAGCAGCGCAGGGTCGCGACGCTCCCCCCTCCACTTT
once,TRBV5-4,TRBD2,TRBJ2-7,CASSLAGGHYEQYF,TGTGCCAGCAGTCTAGCGGGGGGCCATTACGAGCAGTACTTC
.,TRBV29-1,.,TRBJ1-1,CSVDGPGGPDTEAFF,TGCAGCGTTGATGGCCCCGGAGGGCCCGACACTGAAGCTTTCTTT
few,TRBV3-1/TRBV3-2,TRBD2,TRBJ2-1,CASSQDFASGGDEQFF,TGTGCCAGCAGCCAAGATTTCGCTAGCGGGGGCGATGAGCAGTTCTTC
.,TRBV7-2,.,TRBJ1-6,CASRLQNSPLHF,TGTGCCAGCCGCCTTCAGAATTCACCCCTCCACTTT
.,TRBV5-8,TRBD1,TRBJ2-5,CASSLKAGGRETQYF,TGTGCCAGCAGCTTGAAGGCAGGGGGAAGGGAGACCCAGTACTTC
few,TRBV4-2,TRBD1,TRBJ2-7,CASSQGLTGQSDEQYF,TGTGCCAGCAGCCAAGGATTAACGGGACAGTCTGACGAGCAGTACTTC
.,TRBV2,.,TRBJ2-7,CASSGMLGGTYEQYF,TGTGCCAGCAGTGGAATGCTAGGAGGGACCTACGAGCAGTACTTC
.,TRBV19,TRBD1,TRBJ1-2,CASRGASVGTGRLKYGYTF,TGTGCCAGTAGGGGGGCGTCCGTTGGGACAGGGAGACTCAAATATGGCTACACCTTC
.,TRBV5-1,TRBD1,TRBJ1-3,CASSWGTGGNTIYF,TGCGCCAGCAGCTGGGGGACAGGCGGAAACACCATATATTTT
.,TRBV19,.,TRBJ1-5,CASSIEVAGYQPQHF,TGTGCCAGTAGTATAGAAGTTGCGGGTTATCAGCCCCAGCATTTT
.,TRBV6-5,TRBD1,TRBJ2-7,CASSYSYRGLYEQYF,TGTGCCAGCAGTTACAGTTACAGGGGGCTCTACGAGCAGTACTTC
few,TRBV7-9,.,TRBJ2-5,CASSLAAAGAGGTQYF,TGTGCCAGCAGCTTAGCGGCGGCGGGGGCCGGGGGGACCCAGTACTTC
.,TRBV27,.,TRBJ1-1,CASTPIGGSTEAFF,TGTGCCAGCACTCCCATCGGCGGGAGCACTGAAGCTTTCTTT
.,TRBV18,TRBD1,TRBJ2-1,CASSGTGDTHSYNEQFF,TGTGCCAGCTCAGGGACAGGGGACACACACTCCTACAATGAGCAGTTCTTC
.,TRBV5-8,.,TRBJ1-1,CASSRRQGRNTEAFF,TGTGCCAGCAGCCGCCGGCAGGGGAGGAACACTGAAGCTTTCTTT
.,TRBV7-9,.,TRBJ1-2,CASSSRSLGYTF,TGTGCCAGCAGCTCTAGATCCCTTGGCTACACCTTC
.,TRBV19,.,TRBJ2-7,CASSIGKGPAYEQYF,TGTGCCAGTAGTATTGGAAAGGGGCCCGCCTACGAGCAGTACTTC
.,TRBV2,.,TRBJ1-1,CASTWEAMNTEAFF,TGTGCCAGTACCTGGGAGGCCATGAACACTGAAGCTTTCTTT
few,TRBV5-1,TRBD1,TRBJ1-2,CASSLAGQGVGGYTF,TGCGCCAGCAGCTTGGCCGGACAGGGAGTCGGTGGCTACACCTTC
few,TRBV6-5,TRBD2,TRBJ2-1,CASSTLAGGSNEQFF,TGTGCCAGCAGTACACTAGCGGGGGGGTCTAATGAGCAGTTCTTC
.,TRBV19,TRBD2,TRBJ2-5,CASSIGRGGWETQYF,TGTGCCAGTAGTATAGGTCGGGGGGGTTGGGAGACCCAGTACTTC